The 5 T cell receptor beta chains below all came from one sample that was sequenced in a study of OX40 agonist ivuxolimab in advanced cancers. Sequenced by immunoSEQ multiplex PCR; TCRdb stores in-frame clones only, minus some. The sample consists of around 40,000 clones, approximately 90% of them appearing once. The sequencing here drew on CD4+ or CD8+ T cells sorted from blood, taken in a trial of the OX40 agonist ivuxolimab. The receptors were gathered from an adult with an advanced solid tumor such as melanoma, head and neck, liver or kidney cancer.

This clone was observed a handful of times. The rearrangement links TRBV11-2 to TRBJ1-1; D remains ambiguous. The CDR3 runs 13 residues. In germline, CDR1 is SGHAT, CDR2 FQNNGV. The ends were cut back, 0 bases at V and 11 bases at J, with 13 bases in the middle. The CDR3 protein is CASSLDQGQTAFF. The CDR3 region has the DNA TGTGCCAGCAGCTTAGATCAAGGCCAGACGGCTTTCTTT.

The chain employs TRBV28 and TRBJ1-1; D gene ambiguous. The CDR3 runs 15 residues. The V gene lost 5 bases and the J gene lost 7 bases, with 20 bases spanning the gap. Germline loops: CDR1 MDHEN, CDR2 SYDVKM. As DNA, the CDR3 is TGTGCCAGCAGTACCCATGGCACGGGAGTTGATGAAGCTTTCTTT. It codes for CASSTHGTGVDEAFF.

The V and J genes are TRBV10-3 and TRBJ2-5; D ambiguous. The J call is uncertain, as TRBJ2-7 better fits the DNA end. Germline V gene data show CDR1 as ENHRY and CDR2 as SYGVKD. This CDR3 comprises 14 residues. CDR3 sequence: CAISTSAGSYEQYF. The CDR3 bases are TGTGCCATCAGTACGTCGGCAGGCTCCTACGAGCAGTACTTC.

CDR3 protein: CASSLTVYNSPLHF. The DNA of the CDR3 is TGCGCCAGCAGCTTAACAGTTTATAATTCACCCCTCCACTTT. This chain uses TRBV5-1 with TRBJ1-6; D not resolved. In germline, CDR1 is SGHRS, CDR2 YFSETQ. The length of the CDR3 is 14 residues. V was shortened by 2 bases and J by 4 bases, with 7 bases between the two germline ends.

This clone was seen only once. The chain couples TRBV27 to TRBJ2-7; a possible D gene is TRBD2 (6 bases). V was trimmed by 8 bases and J by 2 bases, leaving 16 bases between them. Germline V gives CDR1 MNHEY, CDR2 SMNVEV (reference sequence). The CDR3 has 14 residues. The CDR3 is CASAQASGPYEQYF. The CDR3 DNA is TGTGCCAGCGCACAAGCGAGCGGGCCCTACGAGCAGTACTTC.